Only a few counts were recorded for the clone carrying this T cell receptor beta chain. Antigen: not known. This entry belongs to a study of T cell repertoires in cytomegalovirus infection. Study conclusions and caveats: Adding up the frequency of public TCR beta families identified people who carried CMV plus the relevant HLA.

CDR1 and CDR2 (germline): MDHEN, SYDVKM. Trimming removed 10 bases from V and 3 bases from J, with 10 bases in between. This CDR3 has 12 residues. TCRdb re-called the reads through MiXCR, storing one row per CDR3 protein. The table has under 800,000 distinct CDR3 sequences, roughly 26% seen once; the top ten hold less than 10%. The sequence was obtained from a human donor in good health (CMV status not recorded). Some clones in this sample may be carry-over from other donors' samples. The sample consisted of CD8+ T cells from PBMCs. The J gene is TRBJ1-5, the V gene TRBV28, with D hard to call. The CDR3 sequence is CATHPANQPQHF. CDR3 in DNA: TGTGCCACTCACCCAGCCAATCAGCCCCAGCATTTT.